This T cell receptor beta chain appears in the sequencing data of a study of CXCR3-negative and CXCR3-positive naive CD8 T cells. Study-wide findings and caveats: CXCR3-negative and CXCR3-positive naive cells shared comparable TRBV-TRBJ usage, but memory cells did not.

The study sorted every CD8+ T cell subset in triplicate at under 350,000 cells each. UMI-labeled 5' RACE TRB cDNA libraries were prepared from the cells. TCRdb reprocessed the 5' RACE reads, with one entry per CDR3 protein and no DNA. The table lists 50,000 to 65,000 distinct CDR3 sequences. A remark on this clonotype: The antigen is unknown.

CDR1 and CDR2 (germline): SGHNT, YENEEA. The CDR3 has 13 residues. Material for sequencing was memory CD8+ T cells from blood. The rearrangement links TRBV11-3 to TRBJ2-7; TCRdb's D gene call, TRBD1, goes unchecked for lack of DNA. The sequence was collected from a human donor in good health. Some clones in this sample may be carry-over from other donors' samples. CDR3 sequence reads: CASSPPEDNEQYF.